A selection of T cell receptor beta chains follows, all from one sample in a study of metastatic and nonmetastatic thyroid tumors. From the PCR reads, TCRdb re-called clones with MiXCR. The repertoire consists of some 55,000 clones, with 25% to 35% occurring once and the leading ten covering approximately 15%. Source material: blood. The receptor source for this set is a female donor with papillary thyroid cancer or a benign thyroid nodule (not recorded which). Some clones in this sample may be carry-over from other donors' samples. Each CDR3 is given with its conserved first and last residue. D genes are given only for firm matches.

CASSSAGGQVTGELFF	TRBD2	TRBV5-5
CASSAGTSSNEQFF	TRBD2	TRBV7-9
CASSKGLAGNTGELFF	TRBD2	TRBV6-1
CAISEVGSGETQYF	NA	TRBV10-3
CASSQVGPGRHEQYF	NA	TRBV4-3
CASSSRGQDYEQYF	NA	TRBV7-9
CAWRDRESGNTIYF	TRBD1	TRBV30
CASSLTRQGDEQYF	TRBD1	TRBV3-1
CASSYSGVEGYTF	NA	TRBV6-5
CAISGVSETQYF	NA	TRBV10-3
CASSLGDTIYF	NA	TRBV5-1
CASSFGDGNSPLHF	NA	TRBV11-2
CASSYRDRVTGELFF	TRBD1	TRBV6-6
CASRAGTSNNEQFF	TRBD2	TRBV6-1
CASSLLPGSYNSPLHF	NA	TRBV5-1
CASSGAPGGEQYF	NA	TRBV10-2
CASSLDLGSSYNEQFF	NA	TRBV11-2
CSARDNSLAGIEQFF	TRBD2	TRBV20-1
CASSWDRVGTEAFF	TRBD1	TRBV11-1
CASSEGTSGSYEQYF	TRBD2	TRBV6-1
CASSRYKQEDTQYF	NA	TRBV10-1
CASSRSTSNTGELFF	NA	TRBV2
CASSLRGLRLAGVTGELFF	TRBD2	TRBV7-6
CASPPASGLHNEQFF	NA	TRBV28
CATSDFEDRGWGTQYF	TRBD1	TRBV24-1
CASRPSGADNSPLHF	NA	TRBV19
CSARLTRLANEQFF	NA	TRBV20-1
CASWVPVDGYTF	NA	TRBV6-1
CASSLIPWTSSYNEQFF	NA	TRBV5-1
CASSLEGGSYEQYF	NA	TRBV5-6
CASSWDTYEQYF	NA	TRBV6-2/TRBV6-3
CASSPSSGRVGNTQYF	TRBD2	TRBV28
CASSRGATEAFF	NA	TRBV6-1
CASSYFLTDTQYF	NA	TRBV6-5
CASSQDLAGSYNEQFF	TRBD2	TRBV4-2
CASSYSIGADTRYF	NA	TRBV6-2/TRBV6-3
CASSLALVRTTDYGYTF	NA	TRBV5-1
CSALRAGNAYLNTEAFF	NA	TRBV20-1
CSARPGGAGAIADTQYF	TRBD2	TRBV20-1
CASTVSAGLSYNEQFF	TRBD2	TRBV2
CASSLRDRGMDTQYF	TRBD1	TRBV6-2/TRBV6-3
CASSSGTGASIQYF	TRBD1	TRBV5-8
CASGKGDTSTYEQYF	NA	TRBV9
CASSRDSGGGTDTQYF	TRBD2	TRBV2
CASSSMGGPPLHF	NA	TRBV9
CSVEGGDNQTYEQYF	NA	TRBV29-1
CASSRAYEQYF	NA	TRBV7-8
CASSPGLAGPLYEQYF	TRBD2	TRBV5-1
CAISEGTGINQPQHF	TRBD1	TRBV10-3
CASSPGGRNEQYF	NA	TRBV11-2